This entry lists 25 T cell receptor beta chains sequenced from one sample in a study of CD4 T cells in relation to SARS-CoV-2 and coronaviruses (dated by TCRdb to about 2021). No antigen is known for these receptors. The library was produced with the immunoSEQ multiplex PCR assay. The immuneACCESS repertoire file appears here via TCRdb, limited to in-frame rearrangements. These files lack a portion of the clones; in checked studies, under half of the deficit traces to unresolved V genes, and the cause of the others is not known. Across this sample there are 26,000 or so clones, with about 79% seen only once. Roughly 25% of the sample is held by the ten biggest clonotypes. CD4+ T cells from unexposed donors were collected before the COVID-19 pandemic (2011-2018). After less than 13 days of culture, CD4+ T cells were isolated with the EasySep CD4+ T cell isolation kit. Sequencing was performed on CD4+ T cells from PBMCs, cultured in vitro. All receptors derive from a human donor in good health.

The chain carries TRBV18 and TRBJ1-2; the match to TRBD1 covers 9 bases. The germline gives CDR1 KGHSH, CDR2 LQKENI. The CDR3 runs to 14 residues. The V gene end was trimmed by 3 bases and the J gene end by 4 bases; junction bases not matched to a gene: 3. DNA for the CDR3: TGTGCCAGCTCACCGGGACAGGGCACCTATGGCTACACCTTC. It translates to CASSPGQGTYGYTF.

V and J are TRBV6-1 and TRBJ1-1, with a weak D call TRBD1 (6 bases). Trimming shortened V by 3 bases and J by 3 bases, and 8 bases separated the two germline ends. There are 13 residues in the CDR3. Germline V CDR1 and CDR2: MNHNS, SASEGT. The CDR3 region is CASSERGDTEAFF. CDR3 coding DNA: TGTGCCAGCAGTGAGAGGGGGGACACTGAAGCTTTCTTT.

J is TRBJ1-1 and V is TRBV9; 9 bases agree with TRBD1. The CDR3 has 17 residues. V trimming: 4 bases; J trimming: 0 bases; junction bases outside the gene matches: 10. In germline, CDR1 is SGDLS, CDR2 YYNGEE. The CDR3 bases are TGTGCCAGCAGCCCCCTCGGGACAGGGCTCATGAACACTGAAGCTTTCTTT. The encoded protein is CASSPLGTGLMNTEAFF.

This clone was counted only a few times. V and J are TRBV6-5 and TRBJ2-7, with TRBD1 identical over 8 bases. The germline gives CDR1 MNHEY, CDR2 SVGAGI. V shed 6 bases and J 3 bases; nucleotides not matched to a gene: 7. The CDR3 runs 14 residues. The CDR3 loop reads CASSLRQGSYEQYF. The CDR3 DNA is TGTGCCAGCAGCTTAAGACAGGGGAGCTACGAGCAGTACTTC.

The chain recombines TRBV5-6 with TRBJ2-1, with 12 bases that match TRBD2. The V gene end was trimmed by 2 bases and the J gene end by 10 bases; junction bases not matched to a gene: 13. Germline V gives CDR1 SGHDT, CDR2 YYEEEE. The CDR3 is 17 residues long. The CDR3 here is CASSFSGTSGPSREQFF. In DNA form, the CDR3 reads TGTGCCAGCAGCTTCTCCGGGACTAGCGGGCCCTCGCGGGAGCAGTTCTTC.

The V call is TRBV27, the J call TRBJ1-2, with 7 bases aligning to TRBD1. The CDR3 sequence is 13 residues long. V lost 6 bases to trimming and J lost 7 bases; unmatched junction nucleotides: 8. From germline, CDR1 is MNHEY and CDR2 SMNVEV (reference sequence). CDR3 protein: CASSEKGARGYTF. CDR3 in DNA: TGTGCCAGCAGCGAAAAGGGGGCGCGTGGCTACACCTTC.

The V and J genes are TRBV5-4 and TRBJ2-3; 12 bases are shared with TRBD2. CDR3 length: 17 amino acids. Trimming cost V 0 bases and J 4 bases; bases outside gene matches: 6. Per germline, CDR1 SGHNT and CDR2 YYREEE (reference sequence). CDR3 in amino acids: CASSLGGLAGHADTQYF. Written as DNA, the CDR3 is TGTGCCAGCAGCTTGGGGGGACTAGCGGGCCACGCAGATACGCAGTATTTT.

The gene calls are TRBV6-6 and TRBJ1-6; a weak D match, TRBD1 (5 bases). V lost 6 bases to trimming and J lost 11 bases, with 11 bases between them. The CDR3 has 12 residues. Germline CDR1 and CDR2: MNHNY and SVGAGI (reference sequence). CDR3 sequence reads: CASSETEAPLHF. Here the CDR3 DNA reads TGTGCCAGCAGCGAGACAGAAGCACCCCTCCACTTT.

The chain links TRBV20-1 to TRBJ2-1, with D hard to call. The ends were cut back, 6 bases at V and 4 bases at J, with 7 bases in the middle. The germline V gene encodes CDR1 DFQATT and CDR2 SNEGSKA (reference sequence). The CDR3 consists of 11 residues. As DNA, the CDR3 is TGCAGTGCCAACCGATACAATGAGCAGTTCTTC. Translation: CSANRYNEQFF.

The chain couples TRBV6-6 to TRBJ1-5; perhaps TRBD1 as D (6 bases). Germline V CDR1 and CDR2: MNHNY, SVGAGI (reference sequence). Trimming removed 2 bases from V and 3 bases from J, with 8 bases in between. The CDR3 runs to 14 residues. The CDR3 region is CASSYRGHNQPQHF. In DNA, the CDR3 is TGTGCCAGCAGTTACCGGGGACACAATCAGCCCCAGCATTTT.

This rearrangement joins TRBV6-2 or TRBV6-3 to TRBJ1-4; 9 nucleotides match TRBD1. With V trimmed by 6 bases and J by 10 bases, 12 bases remained unmatched. The CDR3 consists of 15 residues. Per germline, CDR1 MNHEY and CDR2 SVGEGT. The CDR3 DNA follows: TGTGCCAGCAGCCCTTCGGACAGGGGCGGCCGAAAACTGTTTTTT. This codes for CASSPSDRGGRKLFF.

J is TRBJ2-3 and V is TRBV12-3 or TRBV12-4; 15 bases are a match to TRBD2. The V gene end was trimmed by 8 bases and the J gene end by 7 bases; junction bases not matched to a gene: 1. The CDR3 extends over 13 amino acids. CDR3 sequence (DNA): TGTGCCAGCGGGACTAGCGGGAGGCATACGCAGTATTTT. The encoded protein is CASGTSGRHTQYF.

V gene TRBV19 combines with J gene TRBJ2-1; weak D call: TRBD2 (5 bases). The CDR3 extends over 13 amino acids. Germline V gene sequence: CDR1 LNHDA, CDR2 SQIVND (reference sequence). Trimming shortened V by 3 bases and J by 5 bases, and 8 bases separated the two germline ends. CDR3: CASSMRADNEQFF. CDR3 in DNA: TGTGCCAGTAGTATGAGGGCAGACAATGAGCAGTTCTTC.

V gene TRBV7-8 combines with J gene TRBJ1-5; D remains ambiguous. Germline V CDR1 and CDR2: SGHVS, FQNEAQ. Trimming took 2 bases from V and 0 from J, leaving 11 bases between them. This CDR3 is built from 16 residues. The CDR3 DNA follows: TGTGCCAGCAGCTTAAGCAGTTTGACTAGCAATCAGCCCCAGCATTTT. Translated, it gives CASSLSSLTSNQPQHF.

The chain combines TRBV2 with TRBJ2-1; 7 bases map to TRBD2. The CDR3 has 15 amino acids. CDR1 and CDR2 (germline): SNHLY, FYNNEI. Trimming took 2 bases from V and 4 from J; bases not matched to a gene: 5. The CDR3: CASSEMRGRYNEQFF. The DNA of the CDR3 is TGTGCCAGCAGTGAAATGCGGGGGAGATACAATGAGCAGTTCTTC.

The chain has TRBV4-2 and TRBJ1-1; D is undetermined. Per the germline V gene, CDR1 is LGHNA and CDR2 is YNFKEQ. The CDR3 loop spans 14 amino acids. V shed 0 bases and J shed 0 bases, with 5 bases lying between them. The DNA for the CDR3 is TGTGCCAGCAGCCAAGATCAGGTGAACACTGAAGCTTTCTTT. This gives the protein CASSQDQVNTEAFF.

This chain connects TRBV14 to TRBJ2-2, with unresolved D. Germline assignment: CDR1 SGHDN and CDR2 FVKESK. Trimming removed 4 bases from V and 6 bases from J, with 15 bases in between. This CDR3 region has 15 residues. CDR3: CASSRGRVGSGELFF. The DNA for the CDR3 is TGTGCCAGCAGCCGCGGTCGGGTTGGGTCCGGGGAGCTGTTTTTT.

The CDR3 is CASTLFDRAFF. The CDR3 bases are TGTGCCAGCACCCTTTTTGATAGAGCTTTCTTT. The chain has TRBV12-3 or TRBV12-4 and TRBJ1-1; no clear D gene. V was clipped by 7 bases and J by 10 bases, with 13 bases between them. The CDR3 contains 11 residues.

This clone has more than one count but fewer than ten. V gene TRBV6-2 or TRBV6-3 combines with J gene TRBJ2-2, with a possible D match to TRBD1 (5 bases). Germline values: CDR1 MNHEY, CDR2 SVGEGT. V lost 0 bases and J 5 bases, leaving 10 bases between the germline ends. This CDR3 is built from 15 residues. The CDR3 DNA is TGTGCCAGCAGTTACTCCGGACAAGGAACCGGGGAGCTGTTTTTT. This encodes CASSYSGQGTGELFF.

The rearrangement links TRBV11-2 to TRBJ2-3, with TRBD1 identical over 9 bases. The germline gives CDR1 SGHAT, CDR2 FQNNGV. V was pared by 1 base and J by 5 bases, with 10 bases of the junction left unmatched. This CDR3 is 17 amino acids long. CDR3 sequence: CASSLATSGTGIDTQYF. The CDR3 DNA is TGTGCCAGCAGCTTAGCAACCTCAGGGACAGGGATAGATACGCAGTATTTT.

The genes are TRBV4-3 and TRBJ2-1, with 8 nucleotides matching TRBD2. This CDR3 is 13 amino acids long. V dropped 3 bases and J dropped 9; count of bases not matched to a gene: 4. CDR1 LGHNA and CDR2 YSLEER come from the germline V gene. The chain's CDR3 is CASSQTSVGEQFF. DNA for the CDR3: TGCGCCAGCAGCCAGACTAGCGTCGGTGAGCAGTTCTTC.

This chain joins TRBV18 and TRBJ2-5, with a weak D call TRBD2 (6 bases). Trimming shortened V by 3 bases and J by 2 bases, and 7 bases separated the two germline ends. This CDR3 spans 13 amino acids. Germline V gene lookup returns CDR1 KGHSH and CDR2 LQKENI. This CDR3 reads CASSPGRQETQYF. The CDR3 DNA is TGTGCCAGCTCACCGGGGAGGCAAGAGACCCAGTACTTC.

Details on this clone: Distinct nucleotide sequences in the sample also encode this CDR3. The rearrangement links TRBV7-2 to TRBJ2-4, with TRBD2 identical over 11 bases. The germline V gene encodes CDR1 SGHTA and CDR2 FQGNSA. V shed 4 bases, J shed 6 bases, and the junction held 8 bases outside the gene matches. The CDR3 runs to 16 residues. CDR3 sequence reads: CASSSLIAGGRNIQYF. DNA for the CDR3: TGTGCCAGCAGCTCCCTCATAGCGGGGGGGCGAAACATTCAGTACTTC.

The chain links TRBV11-2 to TRBJ2-7; 7 nucleotides match TRBD2. The CDR3 totals 15 residues. In germline, CDR1 is SGHAT, CDR2 FQNNGV. Trimming at V came to 4 bases and at J to 6 bases, leaving 12 bases not matched to a gene. Here the CDR3 reads CASSSAGLFPLEQYF. CDR3 nucleotide sequence: TGTGCCAGCAGCTCAGCGGGACTTTTCCCCCTCGAGCAGTACTTC.

This sequence joins TRBV3-1 (or the pseudogene TRBV3-2) and TRBJ1-4; TRBD1 aligns across 7 bases. This CDR3 is 13 amino acids long. V lost 8 bases and J lost 8; bases outside the gene matches: 8. CDR1 and CDR2 from the germline V gene are LGHDT and YNNKEL (reference sequence). CDR3 DNA: TGTGCCAGCGGTACAGGGGCCCGAGAAAAACTGTTTTTT. This translates into CASGTGAREKLFF.